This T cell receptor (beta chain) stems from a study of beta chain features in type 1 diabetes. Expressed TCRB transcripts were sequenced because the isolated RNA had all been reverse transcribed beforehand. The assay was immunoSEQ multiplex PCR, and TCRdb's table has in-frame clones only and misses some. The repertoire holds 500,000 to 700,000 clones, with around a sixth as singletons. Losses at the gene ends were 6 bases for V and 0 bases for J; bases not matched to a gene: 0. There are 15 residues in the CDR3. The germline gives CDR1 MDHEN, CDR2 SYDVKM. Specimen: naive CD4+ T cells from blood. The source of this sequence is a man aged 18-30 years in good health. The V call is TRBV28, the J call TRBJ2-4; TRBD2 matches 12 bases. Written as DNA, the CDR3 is TGTGCCAGCAGGGGACTAGCGGGAGCCAAAAACATTCAGTACTTC. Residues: CASRGLAGAKNIQYF.